Listed here is a single T cell receptor beta chain. These data come from a study of T cell responses to AZD1222 COVID-19 vaccine. Measured with immunoSEQ multiplex PCR; TCRdb has only the in-frame clones, and not every one. The sample has about 60,000 clones; 80% to 90% are singletons. Germline V gene lookup returns CDR1 SGHTA and CDR2 FQGNSA. V lost 4 bases and J lost 7, with 8 bases in between. The CDR3 contains 12 residues. Sequences were derived from peripheral blood, sampled 28 days after the second AZD1222 dose. The chain recombines TRBV7-2 with TRBJ1-5, with D unresolved. The source of this sequence is an adult who received the AZD1222 COVID-19 vaccine. Here the CDR3 reads CASSSMGQPQHF. The DNA for the CDR3 is TGTGCCAGCAGCTCAATGGGGCAGCCCCAGCATTTT.